The TCR beta chain under discussion was sequenced for a study of blood T cell repertoires in COVID-19. Study-level background: Nucleic acid was either cDNA or gDNA, and it came from T cells, B-cell-depleted T cells, or PBMCs.

Clones were read by immunoSEQ multiplex PCR, and TCRdb kept only the in-frame ones, dropping some. The sample lists roughly 250,000 clones, around 90% occurring once. Assignments of participants to cohorts depended upon their own reported clinical history. CDR1 is SGHVS and CDR2 is FQNEAQ in the germline V gene. The J segment lost 5 bases and the V segment lost 5 bases, leaving 8 bases of the junction unmatched. CDR3 size: 15 residues. The specimen sequenced was PBMCs or T cells enriched from blood (not recorded which). This receptor was obtained from a human donor in a cohort exposed to, infected with or recovered from COVID-19 (not recorded which). The donor label of this sample is uncertain. The gene calls are TRBV7-8 and TRBJ2-5, with 10 nucleotides matching TRBD1. CDR3 sequence: CASSSDRGRGETQYF. The CDR3 DNA reads as TGTGCCAGCAGCAGCGACAGGGGGCGAGGGGAGACCCAGTACTTC.